This T cell receptor (beta chain) comes out of a study of T-cell memory formation after mild COVID-19. The V end lost 6 bases, the J end lost 5 bases, and 9 bases lay between the germline ends. The germline V gene encodes CDR1 DFQATT and CDR2 SNEGSKA (reference sequence). This CDR3 comprises 11 residues. There are many counts of this clonotype. Its antigen is as yet unknown. Using constant-segment primers, 5'RACE produced TCR alpha and TCR beta cDNA libraries carrying sample barcodes and UMIs. From the 5' RACE reads, TCRdb called clonotypes with MiXCR, one entry per CDR3 protein. The sample records 100,000 to 130,000 distinct CDR3 sequences, under 15% being singletons. Overall study results and limits: CD8+ contracting clones occupied EMRA, while CD4+ ones occupied mainly CM and EM. Second-wave clones with a day 37 peak had unconfirmed SARS-CoV-2 specificity. Whereas later expanders leaned CD4+, clones contracting day 15 to 85 showed a balanced CD4/CD8 makeup.

The sequenced material came from PBMCs or a T cell subset sorted from them (not recorded which). This TCR was sampled from a man in his late teens or twenties who had mild COVID-19 (a few samples of this study predate the infection). Cell type and time point are not known. The chain uses TRBV20-1 and TRBJ2-3; tentatively, D is TRBD2 (5 bases). The CDR3 reads CSARLLDTQYF. The CDR3 DNA is TGCAGTGCCAGACTACTAGATACGCAGTATTTT.